This T cell receptor beta chain was found in a study of T cell responses to AZD1222 COVID-19 vaccine. The CDR3 extends over 13 amino acids. The germline gives CDR1 KGHSH, CDR2 LQKENI. Trimming stripped 0 bases from V and 7 bases from J, with 9 bases between. Samples with a second dose at about 4 or about 12 weeks were pooled together. The data were produced by immunoSEQ multiplex PCR, yet TCRdb's version contains in-frame clones alone and is incomplete. The sample carries 90,000 to 150,000 clones, more than 75% recorded once. Notes on the study in general: Across the whole spike, CD4 TCRs peaked at regions 160-218 and 743-854. White British ancestry dominated among donors, who included more females, and clonal diversity was possibly underestimated. Increases in Spike-specific TCR breadth and depth were seen after two AZD1222 doses.

Concerning this clone itself: Its cognate antigen is unknown.

The TCR was taken from an adult who received the AZD1222 COVID-19 vaccine. The starting material was peripheral blood, obtained 28 days after the second AZD1222 dose. The chain joins TRBV18 to TRBJ1-1; possibly TRBD1 for D (5 bases). The CDR3 sequence: CASSPPQGFEAFF. Here the CDR3 DNA reads TGTGCCAGCTCACCACCGCAGGGTTTTGAAGCTTTCTTT.